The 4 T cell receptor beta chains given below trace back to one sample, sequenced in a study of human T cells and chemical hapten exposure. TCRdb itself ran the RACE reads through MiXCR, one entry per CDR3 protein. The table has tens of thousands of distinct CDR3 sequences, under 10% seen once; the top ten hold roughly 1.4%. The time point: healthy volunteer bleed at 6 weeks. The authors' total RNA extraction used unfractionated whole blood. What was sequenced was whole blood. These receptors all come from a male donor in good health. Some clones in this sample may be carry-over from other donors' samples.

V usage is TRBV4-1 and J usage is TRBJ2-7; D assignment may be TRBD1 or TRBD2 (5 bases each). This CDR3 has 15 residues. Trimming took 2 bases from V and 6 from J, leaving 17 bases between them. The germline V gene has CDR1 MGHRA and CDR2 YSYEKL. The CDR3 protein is CASSQIRVGTREQYF. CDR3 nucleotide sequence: TGCGCCAGCAGCCAAATCAGGGTTGGGACGCGCGAGCAGTACTTC.

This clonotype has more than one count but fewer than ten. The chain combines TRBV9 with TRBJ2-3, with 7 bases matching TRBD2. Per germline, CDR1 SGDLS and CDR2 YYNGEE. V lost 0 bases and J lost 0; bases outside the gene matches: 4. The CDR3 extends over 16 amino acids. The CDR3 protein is CASSVAGGASTDTQYF. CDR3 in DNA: TGTGCCAGCAGCGTAGCGGGGGGAGCCAGCACAGATACGCAGTATTTT.

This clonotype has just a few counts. CDR3 nucleotides: TGCAGTGCTAGGGGGGGCGCAAATGAAAAACTGTTTTTT. Its translation: CSARGGANEKLFF. The gene calls are TRBV20-1 and TRBJ1-4; D may be TRBD1 (6 bases). V lost 3 bases and J lost 5, with 10 bases in between. CDR1 is DFQATT, CDR2 SNEGSKA, per germline (reference sequence). The CDR3 is 13 amino acids.

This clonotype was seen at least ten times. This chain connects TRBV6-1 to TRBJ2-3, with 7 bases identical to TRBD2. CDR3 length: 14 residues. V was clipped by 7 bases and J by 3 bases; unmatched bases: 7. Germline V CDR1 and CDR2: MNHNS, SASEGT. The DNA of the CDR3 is TGTGCCAGCACCCCGCGGGAGCGTACAGATACGCAGTATTTT. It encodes CASTPRERTDTQYF.